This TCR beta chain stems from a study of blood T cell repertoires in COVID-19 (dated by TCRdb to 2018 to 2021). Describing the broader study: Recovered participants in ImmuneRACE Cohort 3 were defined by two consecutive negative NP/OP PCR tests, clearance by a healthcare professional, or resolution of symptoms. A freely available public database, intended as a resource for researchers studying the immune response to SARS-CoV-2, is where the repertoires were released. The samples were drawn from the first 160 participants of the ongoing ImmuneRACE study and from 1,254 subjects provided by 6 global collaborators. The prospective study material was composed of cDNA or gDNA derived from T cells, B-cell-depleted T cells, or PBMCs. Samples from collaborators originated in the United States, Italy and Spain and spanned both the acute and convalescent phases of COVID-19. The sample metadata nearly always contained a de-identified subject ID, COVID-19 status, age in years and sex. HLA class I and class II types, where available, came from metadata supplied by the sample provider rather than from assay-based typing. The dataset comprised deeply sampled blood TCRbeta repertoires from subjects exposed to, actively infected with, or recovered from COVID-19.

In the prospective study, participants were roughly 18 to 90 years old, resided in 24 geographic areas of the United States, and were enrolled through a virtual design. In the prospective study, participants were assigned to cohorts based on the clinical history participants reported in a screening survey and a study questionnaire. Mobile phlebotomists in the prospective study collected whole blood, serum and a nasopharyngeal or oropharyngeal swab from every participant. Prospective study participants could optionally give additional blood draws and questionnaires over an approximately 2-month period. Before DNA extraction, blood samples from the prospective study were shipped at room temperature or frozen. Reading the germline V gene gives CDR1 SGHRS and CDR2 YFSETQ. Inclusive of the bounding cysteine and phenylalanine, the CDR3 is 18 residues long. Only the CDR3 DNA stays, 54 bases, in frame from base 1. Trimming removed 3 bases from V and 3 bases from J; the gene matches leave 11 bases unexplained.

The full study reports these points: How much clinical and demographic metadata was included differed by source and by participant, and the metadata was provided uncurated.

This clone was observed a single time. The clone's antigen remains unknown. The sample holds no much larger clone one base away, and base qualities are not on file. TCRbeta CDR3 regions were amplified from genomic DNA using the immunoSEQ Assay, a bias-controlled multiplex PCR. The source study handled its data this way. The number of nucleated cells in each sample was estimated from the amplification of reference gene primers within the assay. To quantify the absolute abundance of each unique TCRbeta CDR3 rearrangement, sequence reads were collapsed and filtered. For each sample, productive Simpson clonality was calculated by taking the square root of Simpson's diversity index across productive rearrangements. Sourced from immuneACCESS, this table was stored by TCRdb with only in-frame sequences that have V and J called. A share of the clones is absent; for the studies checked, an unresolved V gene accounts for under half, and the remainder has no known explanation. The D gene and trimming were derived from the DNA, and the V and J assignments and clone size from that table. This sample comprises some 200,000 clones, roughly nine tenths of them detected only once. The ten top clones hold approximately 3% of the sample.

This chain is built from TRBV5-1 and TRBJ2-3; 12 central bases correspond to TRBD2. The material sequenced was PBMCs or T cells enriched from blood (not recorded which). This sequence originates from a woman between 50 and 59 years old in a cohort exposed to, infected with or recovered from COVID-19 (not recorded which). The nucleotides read TGCGCCAGCAGCTCGGGTTCGGGCGGGACTAGCGGGACAGATACGCAGTATTTT. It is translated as CASSSGSGGTSGTDTQYF.